A selection of T cell receptor beta chains follows, all from one sample in a study of T cell responses to AZD1222 COVID-19 vaccine. Libraries were prepared by immunoSEQ multiplex PCR; TCRdb keeps only in-frame clonotypes and omits some of them. The sample has under 150,000 clones; approximately 91% are singletons. The sequencing here drew on peripheral blood, taken 28 days after the second AZD1222 dose. The receptors were sampled from an adult who received the AZD1222 COVID-19 vaccine. CDR3s include the opening cysteine and the closing phenylalanine or tryptophan. A D gene is named only where the DNA matches it firmly. Size is stated for part of the rows, as once, few or many counts, or as a class when the clone is expanded.

j_call | clone_size | v_call | d_call | cdr3_nt | cdr3_aa
TRBJ2-1 | NA | TRBV11-3 | NA | TGTGCCAGCAGCTCTAGCCAGGGCGCGAACTACAATGAGCAGTTCTTC | CASSSSQGANYNEQFF
TRBJ2-2 | NA | TRBV5-4 | NA | TGTGCCAGCAGCTTCCTGGGGGCAGGAACCGGGGAGCTGTTTTTT | CASSFLGAGTGELFF
TRBJ1-1 | NA | TRBV2 | NA | TGTGCCAGCAGGAGGACAGTAGATGAAGCTTTCTTT | CASRRTVDEAFF
TRBJ2-3 | NA | TRBV2 | NA | TGTGCCAGCAGCAGGGGAAGAACAGATACGCAGTATTTT | CASSRGRTDTQYF
TRBJ1-5 | NA | TRBV6-5 | NA | TGTGCCAGCAGTCAACACCTTAGCAATCAGCCCCAGCATTTT | CASSQHLSNQPQHF
TRBJ1-4 | NA | TRBV18 | TRBD1 | TGTGCCAGCTCGCGGGACAGTAATGAAAAACTGTTTTTT | CASSRDSNEKLFF
TRBJ2-4 | NA | TRBV4-1 | NA | TGCGCCAGCAGCCTGAGCAGACCGGGGGTGGACATTCAGTACTTC | CASSLSRPGVDIQYF
TRBJ1-5 | once | TRBV7-8 | NA | TGTGCCAGCAGCTTGAAGGGGGTAAATCAGCCCCAGCATTTT | CASSLKGVNQPQHF
TRBJ1-1 | few | TRBV5-1 | NA | TGCGCCAGCAGCGCACAGGGAAGGGACACTGAAGCTTTCTTT | CASSAQGRDTEAFF
TRBJ1-1 | NA | TRBV7-2 | NA | TGTGCCAGCAGCTTAGATTCGGATGAAGCTTTCTTT | CASSLDSDEAFF
TRBJ1-4 | once | TRBV5-1 | TRBD1 | TGCGCCAGCAGCTCTACAGGGGCAACTAATGAAAAACTGTTTTTT | CASSSTGATNEKLFF
TRBJ1-1 | NA | TRBV7-9 | NA | TGTGCCAGCACCTTAGATGAGAGCACTGAAGCTTTCTTT | CASTLDESTEAFF
TRBJ2-1 | NA | TRBV7-3 | NA | TGTGCCAGCAGCTCCCTGGGTGGGGGGATCAATGAGCAGTTCTTC | CASSSLGGGINEQFF
TRBJ1-1 | NA | TRBV11-3 | NA | TGTGCCAGCAGCTTAGGACCCACCGCTCAAGCTTTCTTT | CASSLGPTAQAFF
TRBJ2-2 | NA | TRBV7-3 | NA | TGTGCCAGCAAATACCAGACCGCCGGGGAGCTGTTTTTT | CASKYQTAGELFF